This TCR beta chain was recorded in a study of blood T cell repertoires in COVID-19 (dated by TCRdb to 2020 to 2022). Broadly, across the study: Collaborator samples came from the United States, Italy and Spain and covered acute and convalescent phases of COVID-19. The material from the prospective study consisted of cDNA or gDNA derived from T cells, B-cell-depleted T cells, or PBMCs. The repertoires were released in a freely available public database intended as a resource for research on the immune response to SARS-CoV-2. Sample metadata almost always included a de-identified subject ID, COVID-19 status, age in years and sex. Where available, HLA class I and class II types were taken from metadata supplied by the sample provider and were not determined by assay-based typing. Samples came from the ongoing ImmuneRACE study (first 160 participants) plus 1,254 subjects from 6 global collaborators. Subjects who had been exposed to COVID-19, were actively infected with it, or had recovered from it provided the deeply sampled blood TCRbeta repertoires that made up the dataset.

Collaborating institutions collected whole blood in K2EDTA tubes following their own protocols. For TCRbeta analysis, collaborators shipped samples as frozen whole blood, isolated PBMCs, or DNA extracted from either of those sample types. According to the germline V gene (reference sequence), CDR1 reads LNHDA and CDR2 reads SQIVND. Trimming at the junction amounts to 5 bases on V and 7 bases on J, and the germline ends lie 14 bases apart. Measured from the cysteine to the phenylalanine, the CDR3 is 13 residues long. The sequence is cut down to CDR3 DNA, 39 bases in frame from base 1. For this clone: What this receptor recognizes is not known. No base qualities exist here, and no much larger clone lies one base off it.

Results the study describes overall, beyond this receptor: The amount of clinical and demographic metadata varied by source and participant and was provided uncurated.

The immunoSEQ Assay, a bias-controlled multiplex PCR, was used to amplify TCRbeta CDR3 regions from genomic DNA. In the authors' own workflow: The number of nucleated cells in each sample was estimated by amplification of reference gene primers within the assay. To quantify the absolute abundance of each unique TCRbeta CDR3 rearrangement, sequence reads were collapsed and filtered. For each sample, productive Simpson clonality was calculated by taking the square root of Simpson's diversity index across productive rearrangements. The table comes from immuneACCESS by way of TCRdb, which keeps in-frame sequences with V and J called. Part of the clones is missing from these tables; in studies checked, under half for an unresolved V gene and the rest for unknown reasons. V, J and clone size derive from that table, while D and trimming were established from the DNA sequence. This sample gives 45,000 to 70,000 clones in total; roughly nine tenths of them show up just once. The ten largest clones add up to over 6.5% of the sample.

The sample taken for sequencing was peripheral blood. The receptor chain draws on TRBV19 and TRBJ1-1, with an unclear D gene assignment. This TCR derives from a woman in her sixties or seventies with active or convalescent COVID-19. The CDR3 loop reads CASSFRRGDEAFF. The nucleotides read TGTGCCAGTAGTTTCCGGCGGGGAGATGAAGCTTTCTTT.